The rows below give T cell receptor beta chains drawn from one sample of a study of blood T cells in healthy people across ages. TCRdb independently ran MiXCR on the 5' RACE reads; one entry per CDR3 protein. The table includes 1,300,000 or so distinct CDR3 sequences, 59% detected once. Specimen: blood. Receptors originate from a man aged 18 to 29 in good health. Each CDR3 is given with its conserved first and last residue. The D gene is left open where the match is weak. The listing skips clone size in some rows; elsewhere it reads once, few, many or a size class.

D gene | clone size | J gene | V gene | CDR3 DNA | CDR3 protein
NA | NA | TRBJ1-1 | TRBV7-2 | TGTGCCAGCAGCTTCGAGAAAGACACTGAAGCTTTCTTT | CASSFEKDTEAFF
NA | NA | TRBJ1-1 | TRBV29-1 | TGCAGCGTTGATAGTTTTTCCTACAGGAACACTGAAGCTTTCTTT | CSVDSFSYRNTEAFF
NA | NA | TRBJ1-5 | TRBV6-1 | TGTGCCAGCAGTGAAGGGACAAGTGGCAATCAGCCCCAGCATTTT | CASSEGTSGNQPQHF
NA | NA | TRBJ2-3 | TRBV21-1 | TGTGCCAGCAGCAAAGTGTCCGGCAGGATATCTAGCACAGGTACGCAGTATTTT | CASSKVSGRISSTGTQYF
NA | NA | TRBJ2-2 | TRBV7-7 | TGTGCTAGCAGCTTAGCACCCTTTGGAGGGTCGAACACCGGGGAGCTGTTTTTT | CASSLAPFGGSNTGELFF
NA | NA | TRBJ2-6 | TRBV7-2 | TGTGCCAGCAGCTATAAACAGGGATATGGGGCCAACGTCCTGACTTTC | CASSYKQGYGANVLTF
NA | NA | TRBJ2-3 | TRBV7-9 | TGTGCCAGCAGCCTAGATGTAGGGAAAGAGACGCAGTATTTT | CASSLDVGKETQYF
NA | NA | TRBJ2-5 | TRBV11-2 | TGTGCCAGCAGCGACCCAGGGGACCAAGAGACCCAGTACTTC | CASSDPGDQETQYF
NA | NA | TRBJ2-7 | TRBV3-1 | TGTGCCGGCAGCCTGGTAACGGAAAGCTCCTACGAGCAGTACTTC | CAGSLVTESSYEQYF
TRBD1 | NA | TRBJ2-1 | TRBV5-5 | TGTGCCAGCAGCTTATGGACAGGGCGGGACGAGCAGTTCTTC | CASSLWTGRDEQFF
NA | NA | TRBJ1-2 | TRBV6-5 | TGTGCCAGCAGTTACGGGCAGCCGTATGGCTACACCTTC | CASSYGQPYGYTF
TRBD2 | NA | TRBJ2-7 | TRBV28 | TGTGCCAGCAGAGATCTAGCGGGGAGCTCCTACAATGAGCAGTACTTC | CASRDLAGSSYNEQYF
TRBD2 | NA | TRBJ2-7 | TRBV11-1 | TGTGCCAGCAGCTATCGAGCGGGAGGGCCGACCGAGCAGTACTTC | CASSYRAGGPTEQYF
NA | NA | TRBJ2-7 | TRBV7-2 | TGTGCCAGCAGCGCCGGGATCCTATACGGCGAGCAGTACTTC | CASSAGILYGEQYF
TRBD1 | once | TRBJ2-7 | TRBV7-2 | TGTGCCAGCAGCTTGTTCGTTACAGGGGGCGAGCAGTACTTC | CASSLFVTGGEQYF
NA | NA | TRBJ1-4 | TRBV29-1 | TGCAGCGCCGCCAGGGTCCTGAATGAAAAACTGTTTTTT | CSAARVLNEKLFF
TRBD1 | NA | TRBJ2-7 | TRBV12-3/TRBV12-4 | TGTGCCAGCAGTTGGGGACAGGGGCGGACCGAGCAGTACTTC | CASSWGQGRTEQYF
NA | NA | TRBJ1-5 | TRBV12-3/TRBV12-4 | TGTGCCAGCAGTTTACAGAGCAATCAGCCCCAGCATTTT | CASSLQSNQPQHF
NA | NA | TRBJ1-2 | TRBV20-1 | TGCAGTGCCCGAGTTGGGAGGTTGGTCGATGGCTACACCTTC | CSARVGRLVDGYTF
TRBD2 | NA | TRBJ2-7 | TRBV4-1 | TGCGCCAGCAGCAACTCAGCGGGGGCCGGTTCCTACGAGCAGTACTTC | CASSNSAGAGSYEQYF
NA | NA | TRBJ2-5 | TRBV7-2 | TGTGCCAGCAGCCGCACCCAAATCCAAGAGACCCAGTACTTC | CASSRTQIQETQYF
NA | NA | TRBJ2-3 | TRBV6-2/TRBV6-3 | TGTGCCAGCAGTTACACGGGGACATATGAAGATACGCAGTATTTT | CASSYTGTYEDTQYF
NA | NA | TRBJ1-2 | TRBV7-9 | TGTGCCAGCAGCCCCCGGCCGAGGTCGGTCTATGGCTACACCTTC | CASSPRPRSVYGYTF
NA | NA | TRBJ2-4 | TRBV30 | TGTGCCTGGAGGCCCACGCCGGTGGAGGCCAAAAACATTCAGTACTTC | CAWRPTPVEAKNIQYF
NA | NA | TRBJ2-1 | TRBV7-2 | TGTGCCAGCAGCTTTGGCCCCAAGGAGCAGTTCTTC | CASSFGPKEQFF
NA | NA | TRBJ2-3 | TRBV5-1 | TGCGCCAGCAGGGAGGGACTTGGCACAGATACGCAGTATTTT | CASREGLGTDTQYF
NA | NA | TRBJ1-1 | TRBV25-1 | TGTGCCAGCAGGGCGACTGAAGCTTTCTTT | CASRATEAFF
TRBD1 | NA | TRBJ2-7 | TRBV27 | TGTGCCAGCAGGTCCGGACAGGTTGGCACCTACGAGCAGTACTTC | CASRSGQVGTYEQYF
TRBD2 | NA | TRBJ2-3 | TRBV3-1 | TGTGCCAGCAGCCCCCGACTAGCGGGAGAGCGGGATACGCAGTATTTT | CASSPRLAGERDTQYF
NA | NA | TRBJ2-4 | TRBV20-1 | TGCAGTGCTCCGGTCGGGAAAAACATTCAGTACTTC | CSAPVGKNIQYF
TRBD2 | NA | TRBJ2-1 | TRBV20-1 | TGCAGTGCTAGAGATGGCGGGGGGGTCCGCAATGAGCAGTTCTTC | CSARDGGGVRNEQFF
NA | few | TRBJ2-6 | TRBV15 | TGTGCCACCAGCAGTCAGGCCTTCTCTGGGGCCAACGTCCTGACTTTC | CATSSQAFSGANVLTF
NA | NA | TRBJ2-3 | TRBV10-3 | TGTGCCTCGACGAACGAGGGAGCCTCGGATACGCAGTATTTT | CASTNEGASDTQYF
TRBD1 | NA | TRBJ1-1 | TRBV4-3 | TGCGCCAGCAAAACGACGGACAGGGGGACTGAAGCTTTCTTT | CASKTTDRGTEAFF
NA | few | TRBJ2-5 | TRBV4-1 | TGCGCCAGCAGCCAGGCTACAGGGTCCGGGGAGCAGTACTTC | CASSQATGSGEQYF
TRBD2 | NA | TRBJ2-7 | TRBV4-3 | TGCGCCAGCAGCCAAGGAAGCGGGAAAAACTCCTACGAGCAGTACTTC | CASSQGSGKNSYEQYF
NA | NA | TRBJ2-1 | TRBV9 | TGTGCCAGCAGCGTAGCGTACGGTGAGCAGTTCTTC | CASSVAYGEQFF
NA | many | TRBJ2-7 | TRBV7-9 | TGTGCCAGCAGCTTACAGGGTTCCGAGCAGTACTTC | CASSLQGSEQYF
NA | few | TRBJ2-1 | TRBV12-3/TRBV12-4 | TGTGCCAGCAGCCCCCAGTCGGCGGGTGAGCAGTTCTTC | CASSPQSAGEQFF
TRBD2 | NA | TRBJ2-7 | TRBV29-1 | TGCAGCGCTGAGACTAGCGGGCGCTACGAGCAGTACTTC | CSAETSGRYEQYF
TRBD2 | few | TRBJ2-5 | TRBV28 | TGTGCCAGCAGTTTTAACGCGGGGGGCGCCCAGGAGACCCAGTACTTC | CASSFNAGGAQETQYF
NA | NA | TRBJ1-3 | TRBV14 | TGTGCCAGCAGCCAAGATCGGGGTCCTGGAAACACCATATATTTT | CASSQDRGPGNTIYF
TRBD2 | NA | TRBJ2-1 | TRBV29-1 | TGCAGCGTTGAATATCGCGGGAGGGCCTACAATGAGCAGTTCTTC | CSVEYRGRAYNEQFF
NA | many | TRBJ2-1 | TRBV7-9 | TGTGCCAGCAGCCCCTACAATGAGCAGTTCTTC | CASSPYNEQFF
TRBD2 | NA | TRBJ2-1 | TRBV13 | TGTGCCAGCAGCAGGGGACTAGCGGGGGGAGCCGATGAGCAGTTCTTC | CASSRGLAGGADEQFF
TRBD2 | NA | TRBJ2-7 | TRBV7-9 | TGTGCCAGCAGCTTGATCAGCGGGAGTGGATACGAGCAGTACTTC | CASSLISGSGYEQYF
NA | NA | TRBJ1-2 | TRBV20-1 | TGCAGTGCTAGAGACAAGGTAACGGACTATGGCTACACCTTC | CSARDKVTDYGYTF
NA | few | TRBJ2-7 | TRBV15 | TGTGCCACCAGCAGAGAAGCGTCCGGAGGGGACCTTCACGAGCAGTACTTC | CATSREASGGDLHEQYF
TRBD1 | NA | TRBJ2-7 | TRBV4-1 | TGCGCCAGCAACCAAGAATATACAGGGGTCTACGAGCAGTACTTC | CASNQEYTGVYEQYF
NA | NA | TRBJ2-7 | TRBV21-1 | TGTGCCAGCAGCAGCAGGAGTACGACCTACGAGCAGTACTTC | CASSSRSTTYEQYF
NA | NA | TRBJ1-2 | TRBV7-2 | TGTGCCAGCAGCTTAGGGTCCCGTCTGATCTATGGCTACACCTTC | CASSLGSRLIYGYTF
NA | NA | TRBJ2-3 | TRBV2 | TGTGCCAGCAGTGCACCGGGACCATCCACAGATACGCAGTATTTT | CASSAPGPSTDTQYF
NA | many | TRBJ2-5 | TRBV29-1 | TGCAGCGCCGCTGCGGGGCAAGAGACCCAGTACTTC | CSAAAGQETQYF
NA | NA | TRBJ1-6 | TRBV6-6 | TGTGCCAGCAGTTCCACCCTGGGGGCCCTCCACTTT | CASSSTLGALHF
TRBD2 | NA | TRBJ2-3 | TRBV20-1 | TGCAGTGCTAGAGTAGCGGGAGTCACAGATACGCAGTATTTT | CSARVAGVTDTQYF
NA | NA | TRBJ2-7 | TRBV3-1 | TGTGCCAGCAGCCAAGGCTTCAGGGCTGGCGAGCAGTACTTC | CASSQGFRAGEQYF
NA | few | TRBJ2-7 | TRBV20-1 | TGCAGTGCTACTAACTACCTCAGCTCCTACGAGCAGTACTTC | CSATNYLSSYEQYF